The entry below describes one T cell receptor beta chain. The antigen is not known. The sample comes from a study of cytomegalovirus exposure and HLA in healthy donors. Study-level findings and limits: More clonal expansion characterized HLA-associated TCR beta chains than equally common others in a later analysis. Presence/absence analyses treated sequencing depth as roughly uniform across donors. Being productive about 87% or about 30% of the time was typical of most TCR beta V segments in an earlier analysis.

The PCR was carried out with 60 Vbeta primers and 13 Jbeta primers. Generated by immunoSEQ multiplex PCR, the TCRdb table keeps only in-frame clones and is missing some. The sample lists about 150,000 clones, 70% to 80% occurring once. The V gene's germline CDR1 is MNHNS and CDR2 SASEGT. The CDR3 extends over 9 amino acids. The sequenced material came from PBMCs. The chain joins TRBV6-1 to TRBJ1-1; no clear D gene. This clonotype was sampled from a woman in her thirties or forties in good health and CMV-seronegative. The CDR3 DNA is TGTACAAGACACCCTGAAGCTTTCTTT. Its protein is CTRHPEAFF.